Here is one T cell receptor (beta chain) with its context. The antigen remains unidentified. The data stem from a study of T cell responses to AZD1222 COVID-19 vaccine. About the research overall: Second-dose intervals near 4 or 12 weeks were combined. Study findings and constraints: Donors skewed white British and female; clonal diversity was possibly underestimated. Variant regions that are unmutated are reportedly the target of nearly half of spike-specific TCRs. The study identified only a handful of AZD1222 recipients as seropositive at baseline.

Some clones are missing from TCRdb's copy, which holds only in-frame ones; the method was immunoSEQ multiplex PCR. The sample carries fewer than 200,000 clones, around 92% recorded once. CDR3 size: 13 residues. V lost 5 bases and J lost 4, with 12 bases in between. Germline V gene data show CDR1 as SEHNR and CDR2 as FQNEAQ (reference sequence). Sequencing was performed on peripheral blood, taken on day 0 of AZD1222 vaccination. The clonotype originates from an adult in good health. The chain carries TRBV7-9 and TRBJ2-7; tentatively, D is TRBD2 (5 bases). CDR3 in amino acids: CASSVDGVYEQYF. The CDR3 DNA follows: TGTGCCAGCAGCGTGGACGGGGTTTACGAGCAGTACTTC.